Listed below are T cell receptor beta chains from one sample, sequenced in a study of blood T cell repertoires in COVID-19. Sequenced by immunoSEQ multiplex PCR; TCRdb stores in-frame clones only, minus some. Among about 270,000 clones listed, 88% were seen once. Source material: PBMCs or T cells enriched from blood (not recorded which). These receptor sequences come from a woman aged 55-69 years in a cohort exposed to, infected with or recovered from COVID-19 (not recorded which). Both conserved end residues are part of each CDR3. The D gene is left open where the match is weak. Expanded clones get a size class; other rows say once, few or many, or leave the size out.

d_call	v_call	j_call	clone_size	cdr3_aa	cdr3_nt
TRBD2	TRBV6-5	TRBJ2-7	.	CASSYGGSVNTYEQYF	TGTGCCAGCAGTTACGGCGGGAGTGTAAATACCTACGAGCAGTACTTC
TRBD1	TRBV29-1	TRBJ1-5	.	CSVRTGGNQPQHF	TGCAGCGTGAGGACAGGAGGCAACCAGCCCCAGCATTTT
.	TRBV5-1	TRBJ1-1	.	CASPDPPRERHMNTEAFF	TGCGCCAGCCCAGATCCACCCAGGGAACGGCACATGAACACTGAAGCTTTCTTT
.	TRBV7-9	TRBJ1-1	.	CASSLGGRTEAFF	TGTGCCAGCAGCTTAGGAGGAAGAACTGAAGCTTTCTTT
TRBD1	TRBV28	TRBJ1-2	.	CASSFTQGIYGYTF	TGTGCCAGCAGTTTTACACAGGGGATCTATGGCTACACCTTC
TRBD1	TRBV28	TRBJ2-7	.	CASTPGTGPFPREQYF	TGTGCCAGCACCCCCGGGACAGGGCCCTTTCCCCGGGAGCAGTACTTC
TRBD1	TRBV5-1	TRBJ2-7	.	CASSLEGASTRSSYEQYF	TGCGCCAGCAGCTTGGAGGGGGCCTCTACAAGGAGCTCCTACGAGCAGTACTTC
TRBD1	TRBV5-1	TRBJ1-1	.	CASSLTGTDEAFF	TGCGCCAGCAGCTTGACTGGGACAGATGAAGCTTTCTTT
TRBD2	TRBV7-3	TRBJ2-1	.	CASSLSPSGTGEQFF	TGTGCCAGCAGCTTAAGTCCTAGCGGGACGGGTGAGCAGTTCTTC
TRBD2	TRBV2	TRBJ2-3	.	CASRQREAADTQYF	TGTGCCAGTCGTCAGCGGGAGGCCGCAGATACGCAGTATTTT
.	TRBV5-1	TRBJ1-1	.	CASREGNTEAFF	TGCGCCAGCAGGGAGGGTAACACTGAAGCTTTCTTT
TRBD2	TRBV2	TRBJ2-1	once	CASKFSGVEQFF	TGTGCCAGTAAGTTTAGCGGGGTGGAGCAGTTCTTC
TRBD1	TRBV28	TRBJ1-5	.	CASSLGAGGSGNQPQHF	TGTGCCAGCAGTTTAGGGGCAGGGGGCTCGGGCAATCAGCCCCAGCATTTT
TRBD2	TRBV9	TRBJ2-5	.	CASSGSLAGTKETQYF	TGTGCCAGCAGCGGGTCACTAGCGGGAACGAAAGAGACCCAGTACTTC
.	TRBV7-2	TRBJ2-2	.	CASSSSPTGELFF	TGTGCCAGCAGCTCCTCCCCCACCGGGGAGCTGTTTTTT